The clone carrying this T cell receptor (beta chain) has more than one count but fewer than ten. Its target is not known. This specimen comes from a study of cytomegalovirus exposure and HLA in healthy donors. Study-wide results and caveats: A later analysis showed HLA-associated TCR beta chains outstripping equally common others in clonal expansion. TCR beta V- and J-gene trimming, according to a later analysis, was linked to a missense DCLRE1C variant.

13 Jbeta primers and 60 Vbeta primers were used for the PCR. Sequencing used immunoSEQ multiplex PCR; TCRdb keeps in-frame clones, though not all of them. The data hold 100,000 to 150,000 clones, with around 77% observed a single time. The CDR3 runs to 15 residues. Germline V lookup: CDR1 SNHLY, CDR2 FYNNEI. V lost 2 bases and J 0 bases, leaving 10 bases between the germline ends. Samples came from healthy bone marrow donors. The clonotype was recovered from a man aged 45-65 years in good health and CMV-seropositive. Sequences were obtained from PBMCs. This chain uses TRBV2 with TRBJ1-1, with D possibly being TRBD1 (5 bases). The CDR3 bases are TGTGCCAGCAGTGAATCGGGACTTTTGAACACTGAAGCTTTCTTT. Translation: CASSESGLLNTEAFF.